This T cell receptor (beta chain) was profiled in a study of cytomegalovirus exposure and HLA in healthy donors. Note on this clone: Its specificity is not known.

Primers: 60 Vbeta forward and 13 Jbeta reverse. Authors' methods: The authors later counted roughly 76 million unique TCR beta chains, 8.5 million to 13 million of them shared. Only in-frame clones appear in the TCRdb table, and some are missing; sequencing was by immunoSEQ multiplex PCR. V, J and clone size derive from that table, while D and trimming were established from the DNA sequence. The sample has around 70,000 clones; about 81% are singletons. Regarding donors, all were healthy bone marrow donors. The CDR3 sequence is 13 residues long. Germline lookup yields CDR1 MNHEY and CDR2 SVGAGI. Trimming removed 5 bases at V and 0 bases at J, with 8 bases between. Study-wide results and limits: The likely origin of a cluster of highly shared sequence variants was a sequencing artifact. Sequencing depth roughly uniform across donors was assumed in presence/absence analyses.

The chain is built from TRBV6-5 and TRBJ2-7; D possibly corresponds to TRBD1 (6 bases). The receptor's source is a man between 65 and 85 years old in good health and CMV-seronegative. The specimen was PBMCs. The DNA of the CDR3 is TGTGCCAGCAGTCGACAGGTCTCCTACGAGCAGTACTTC. As protein: CASSRQVSYEQYF.